This T cell receptor (beta chain) derives from a study of T cell changes during pregnancy in multiple sclerosis. This CDR3 spans 11 amino acids. Germline lookup yields CDR1 PRHDT and CDR2 FYEKMQ (reference sequence). The ends were cut back, 5 bases at V and 5 bases at J, with 6 bases in the middle. Profiling relied on immunoSEQ multiplex PCR, and the TCRdb table lists in-frame clones only, not all of them. The repertoire consists of tens of thousands of clones, with about 88% occurring once and the leading ten covering less than 3.5%. This TCR came from a female donor with multiple sclerosis, enrolled in a pregnancy study. The rearrangement links TRBV13 to TRBJ2-5, with D tentatively TRBD1 (6 bases). This specimen consisted of peripheral blood, obtained before pregnancy. The CDR3: CASSQGETQYF. Written as DNA, the CDR3 is TGTGCCAGCAGCCAGGGGGAGACCCAGTACTTC.